Below, 5 T cell receptor beta chains from the same sample are listed, as sequenced in a study of T-cell reconstitution after alpha-beta-depleted transplantation in children. Unique molecular identifiers were built into the TCRbeta library. TCRdb ran MiXCR on the PCR reads and lists one entry per CDR3 protein. The data hold about 91,000 distinct CDR3 sequences, with 8% to 9% observed a single time. This material consisted of PBMCs from the stem cell graft donor, taken from the stem cell graft. The receptors were gathered from a human donor who donated a stem cell graft to a child with congenital amegakaryocytic thrombocytopenia.

This clonotype was picked up many times. The gene calls are TRBV3-1 and TRBJ1-5; 11 nucleotides match TRBD1. The CDR3 totals 15 residues. The junction had 6 bases not matched to a gene; V was cut back by 6 bases and J by 5 bases. Germline assignment: CDR1 LGHDT and CDR2 YNNKEL (reference sequence). This chain's CDR3 is CASSPRTGGHQPQHF. The DNA of the CDR3 is TGTGCCAGCAGTCCTCGGACAGGGGGCCATCAGCCCCAGCATTTT.

In this sample, this clonotype turned up many times. This chain links TRBV10-3 with TRBJ2-2; D perhaps matches TRBD2 (5 bases). V gave up 3 bases and J gave up 5 bases, with 16 bases separating them. Germline V gene data show CDR1 as ENHRY and CDR2 as SYGVKD. The CDR3 sequence is 16 residues long. The CDR3 loop reads CAISDGNTRGTGELFF. CDR3 coding DNA: TGTGCCATCAGTGACGGGAACACCCGCGGAACCGGGGAGCTGTTTTTT.

At least ten counts were recorded for this clonotype. J is TRBJ1-5 and V is TRBV24-1; a weak D match, TRBD1 (5 bases). Trimming stripped 2 bases from V and 7 bases from J, with 11 bases between. This CDR3 spans 14 amino acids. Germline lookup yields CDR1 KGHDR and CDR2 SFDVKD. CDR3 region: CATSDWKTAQPQHF. As DNA, the CDR3 is TGTGCCACCAGTGATTGGAAGACAGCACAGCCCCAGCATTTT.

This clonotype has a count of ten or more. The V and J genes are TRBV7-9 and TRBJ1-5; unclear D gene. Trimming took 2 bases from V and 5 from J, leaving 7 bases between them. Germline CDR1 is SEHNR and CDR2 is FQNEAQ (reference sequence). CDR3 length: 13 amino acids. The CDR3: CASSLSGDQPQHF. The CDR3 DNA sequence: TGTGCCAGCAGCTTAAGTGGGGATCAGCCCCAGCATTTT.

The table lists this clonotype with many counts. This rearrangement joins TRBV5-1 to TRBJ1-4, with TRBD1 matching over 8 bases. The CDR3 consists of 15 residues. With 6 bases clipped from V and 0 bases from J, the junction kept 4 bases outside the gene matches. The V gene's germline CDR1 is SGHRS and CDR2 YFSETQ. This chain's CDR3 is CASITDRATNEKLFF. The CDR3 nucleotides are TGCGCCAGCATCACGGACAGGGCAACTAATGAAAAACTGTTTTTT. Complete variable domain (other parts from reference TRBV5-1 and TRBJ1-4): KAGVTQTPRYLIKTRGQQVTLSCSPISGHRSVSWYQQTPGQGLQFLFEYFSETQRNKGNFPGRFSGRQFSNSRSEMNVSTLELGDSALYLCASITDRATNEKLFFGSGTQLSVL.